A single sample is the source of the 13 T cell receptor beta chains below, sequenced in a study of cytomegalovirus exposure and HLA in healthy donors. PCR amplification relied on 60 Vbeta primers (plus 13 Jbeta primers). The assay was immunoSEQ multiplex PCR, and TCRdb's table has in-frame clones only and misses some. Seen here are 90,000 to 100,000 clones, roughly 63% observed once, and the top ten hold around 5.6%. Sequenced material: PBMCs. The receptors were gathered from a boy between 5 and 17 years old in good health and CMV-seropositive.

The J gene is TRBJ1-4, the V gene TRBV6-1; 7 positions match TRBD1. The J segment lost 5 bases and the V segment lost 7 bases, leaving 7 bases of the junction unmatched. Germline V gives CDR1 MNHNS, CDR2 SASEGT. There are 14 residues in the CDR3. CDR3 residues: CASKQGQTNEKLFF. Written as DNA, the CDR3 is TGTGCCAGCAAGCAGGGACAGACAAATGAAAAACTGTTTTTT.

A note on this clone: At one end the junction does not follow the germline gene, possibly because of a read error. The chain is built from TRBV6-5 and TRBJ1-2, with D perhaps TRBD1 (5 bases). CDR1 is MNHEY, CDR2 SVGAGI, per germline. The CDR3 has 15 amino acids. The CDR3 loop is CASGTPANRGDGYPF. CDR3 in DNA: TGTGCCAGCGGAACTCCGGCTAATAGGGGTGATGGCTACCCCTTC.

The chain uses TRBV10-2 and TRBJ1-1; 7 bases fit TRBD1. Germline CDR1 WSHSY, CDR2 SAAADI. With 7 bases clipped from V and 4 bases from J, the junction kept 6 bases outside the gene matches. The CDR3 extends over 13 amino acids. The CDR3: CASNTGVRTEAFF. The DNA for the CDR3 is TGCGCCAGCAATACAGGGGTGCGCACTGAAGCTTTCTTT.

The CDR3 region has the DNA TGTGCCAGCAGTCCGGACAGTGGGTTGAGAAATGAGCAGTTCTTC. Encoded protein: CASSPDSGLRNEQFF. This sequence joins TRBV7-3 and TRBJ2-1; perhaps TRBD1 as D (6 bases). V lost 6 bases to trimming and J lost 7 bases, with 19 bases between them. The CDR3 loop spans 15 amino acids. Germline V gives CDR1 SGHTA, CDR2 FQGTGA.

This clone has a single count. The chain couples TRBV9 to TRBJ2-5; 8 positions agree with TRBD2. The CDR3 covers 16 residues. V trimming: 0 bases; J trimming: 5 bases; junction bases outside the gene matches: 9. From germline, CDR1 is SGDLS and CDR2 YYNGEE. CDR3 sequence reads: CASSVAAGGWGETQYF. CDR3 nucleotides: TGTGCCAGCAGCGTAGCGGCGGGAGGCTGGGGGGAGACCCAGTACTTC.

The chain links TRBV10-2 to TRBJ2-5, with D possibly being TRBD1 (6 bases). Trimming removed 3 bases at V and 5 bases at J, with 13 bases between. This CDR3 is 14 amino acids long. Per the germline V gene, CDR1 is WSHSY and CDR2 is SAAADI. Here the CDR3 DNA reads TGCGCCAGCAGTGATCACAGGGTGGGCGAGACCCAGTACTTC. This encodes CASSDHRVGETQYF.

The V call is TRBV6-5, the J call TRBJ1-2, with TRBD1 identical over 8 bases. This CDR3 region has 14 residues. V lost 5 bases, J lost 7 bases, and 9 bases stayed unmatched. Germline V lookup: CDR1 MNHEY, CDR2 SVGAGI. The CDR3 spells CASSRLPTGAGYTF. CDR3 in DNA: TGTGCCAGCAGTCGGCTCCCGACAGGGGCTGGCTACACCTTC.

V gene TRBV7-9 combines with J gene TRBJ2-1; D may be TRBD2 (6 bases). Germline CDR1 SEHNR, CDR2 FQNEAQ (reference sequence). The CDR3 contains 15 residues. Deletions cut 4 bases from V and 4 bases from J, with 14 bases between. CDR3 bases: TGTGCCAGCAGCTCGAGTCCCGGGGGATACAATGAGCAGTTCTTC. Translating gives CASSSSPGGYNEQFF.

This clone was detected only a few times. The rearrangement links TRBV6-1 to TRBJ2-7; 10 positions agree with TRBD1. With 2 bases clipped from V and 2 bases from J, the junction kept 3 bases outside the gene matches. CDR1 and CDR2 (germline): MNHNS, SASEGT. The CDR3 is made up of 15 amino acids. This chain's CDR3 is CASSELGTGAYEQYF. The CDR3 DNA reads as TGTGCCAGCAGTGAACTAGGGACAGGGGCCTACGAGCAGTACTTC.

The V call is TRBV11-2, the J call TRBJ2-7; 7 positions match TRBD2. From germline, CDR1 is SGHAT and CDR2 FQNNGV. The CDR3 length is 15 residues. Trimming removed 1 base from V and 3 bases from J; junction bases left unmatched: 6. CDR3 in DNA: TGTGCCAGCAGCTTAGGCGGGAGTGACTACTACGAGCAGTACTTC. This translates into CASSLGGSDYYEQYF.

The CDR3 loop is CASSQDRGYEQYF. The CDR3 nucleotides read TGCGCCAGCAGCCAAGACAGAGGATACGAGCAGTACTTC. The V gene is TRBV4-3, the J gene TRBJ2-7; D call uncertain. CDR3 length equals 13 residues. The V end was cut by 0 bases, the J end by 4 bases, with 7 bases between. Germline CDR1 reads LGHNA; CDR2 reads YSLEER.

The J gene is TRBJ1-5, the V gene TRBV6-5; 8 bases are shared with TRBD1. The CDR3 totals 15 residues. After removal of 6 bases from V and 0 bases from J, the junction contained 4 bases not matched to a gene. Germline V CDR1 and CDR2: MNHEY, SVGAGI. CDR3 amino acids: CASSKGQGSNQPQHF. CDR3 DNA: TGTGCCAGCAGCAAAGGACAGGGTAGCAATCAGCCCCAGCATTTT.

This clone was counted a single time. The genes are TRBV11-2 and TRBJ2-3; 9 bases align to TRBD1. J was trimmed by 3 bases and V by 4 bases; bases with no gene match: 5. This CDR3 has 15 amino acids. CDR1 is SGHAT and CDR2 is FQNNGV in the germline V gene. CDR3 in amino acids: CASSSTGGPTDTQYF. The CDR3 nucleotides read TGTGCCAGCAGCTCAACAGGGGGCCCGACAGATACGCAGTATTTT.